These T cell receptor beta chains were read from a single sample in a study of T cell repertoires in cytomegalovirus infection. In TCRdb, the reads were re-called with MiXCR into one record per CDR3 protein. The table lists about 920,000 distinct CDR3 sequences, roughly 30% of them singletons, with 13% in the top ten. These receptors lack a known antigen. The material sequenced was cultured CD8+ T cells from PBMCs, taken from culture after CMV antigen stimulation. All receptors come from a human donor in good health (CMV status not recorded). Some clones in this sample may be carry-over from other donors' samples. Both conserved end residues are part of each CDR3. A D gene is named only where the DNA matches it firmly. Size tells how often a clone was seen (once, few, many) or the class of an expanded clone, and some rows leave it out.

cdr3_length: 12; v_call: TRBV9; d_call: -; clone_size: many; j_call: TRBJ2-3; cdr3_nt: TGTGCCAGCAGTGTGGGGACAGATACGCAGTATTTT; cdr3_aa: CASSVGTDTQYF
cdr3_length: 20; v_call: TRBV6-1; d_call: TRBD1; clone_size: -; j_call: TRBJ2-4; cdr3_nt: TGTGCCAGCAGTGAAACCACGACAGGGGTTGGGTCACTAGCCAAAAACATTCAGTACTTC; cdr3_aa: CASSETTTGVGSLAKNIQYF
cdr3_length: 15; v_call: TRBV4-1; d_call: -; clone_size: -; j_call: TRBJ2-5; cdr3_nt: TGCGCCAGCAGCCAAGATGGAAGGAACTGGGAGACCCAGTACTTC; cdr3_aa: CASSQDGRNWETQYF
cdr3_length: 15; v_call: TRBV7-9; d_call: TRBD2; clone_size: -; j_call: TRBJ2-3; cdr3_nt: TGTGCCAGCAGCCCCCGGGAGGCCCTCACAGATACGCAGTATTTT; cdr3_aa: CASSPREALTDTQYF
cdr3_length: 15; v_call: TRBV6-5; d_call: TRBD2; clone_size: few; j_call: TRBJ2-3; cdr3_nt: TGTGCCAGCAGTTACTCGACGGGACTAGCAGATACGCAGTATTTT; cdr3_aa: CASSYSTGLADTQYF
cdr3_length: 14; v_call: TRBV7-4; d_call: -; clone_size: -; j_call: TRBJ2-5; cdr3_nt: TGTGCCAGCAGCTCGGTCGACAAAAGGGAGACCCAGTACTTC; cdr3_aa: CASSSVDKRETQYF
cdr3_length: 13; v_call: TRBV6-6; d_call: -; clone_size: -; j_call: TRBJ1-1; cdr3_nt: TGTGCCAGCAGTTACTCGAGCCAGCAGGGAGCTTTCTTT; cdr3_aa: CASSYSSQQGAFF
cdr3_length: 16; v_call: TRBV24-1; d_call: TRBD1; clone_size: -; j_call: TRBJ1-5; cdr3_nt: TGTGCCACCAGTGGTAAGACAGGGGGGATCGGGCAGCCCCAGCATTTT; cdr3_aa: CATSGKTGGIGQPQHF
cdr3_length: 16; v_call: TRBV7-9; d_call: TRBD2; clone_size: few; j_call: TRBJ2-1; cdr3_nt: TGTGCCAGCAGCGCCTCCGGGACTAGCGGGGAAAATGAGCAGTTCTTC; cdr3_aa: CASSASGTSGENEQFF
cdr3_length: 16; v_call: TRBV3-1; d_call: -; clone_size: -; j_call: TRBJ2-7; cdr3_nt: TGTGCCAGCAGCATCATCTGGGGCCCCCTCTCCTACGAGCAGTACTTC; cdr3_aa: CASSIIWGPLSYEQYF
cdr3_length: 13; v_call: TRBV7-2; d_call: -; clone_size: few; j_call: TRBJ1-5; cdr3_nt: TGTGCCAGCAGCAACGACAGAAATCAGCCCCAGCATTTT; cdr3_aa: CASSNDRNQPQHF
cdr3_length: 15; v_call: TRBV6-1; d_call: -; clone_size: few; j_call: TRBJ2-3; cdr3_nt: TGTGCCAGCAGTGAAGGGAGAGAGGGCACAGATACGCAGTATTTT; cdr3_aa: CASSEGREGTDTQYF
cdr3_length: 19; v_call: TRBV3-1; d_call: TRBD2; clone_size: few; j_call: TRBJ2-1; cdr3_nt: TGTGCCAGCAGCCAAGGTCCCGGACTAGCGGGGGGGCCGGGTAATGAGCAGTTCTTC; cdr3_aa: CASSQGPGLAGGPGNEQFF
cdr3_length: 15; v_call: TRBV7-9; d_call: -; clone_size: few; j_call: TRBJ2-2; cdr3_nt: TGTGCCAGCAGCTTAGTCCAGGTGAACACCGGGGAGCTGTTTTTT; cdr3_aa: CASSLVQVNTGELFF
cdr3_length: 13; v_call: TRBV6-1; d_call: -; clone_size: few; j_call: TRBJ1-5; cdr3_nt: TGTGCCAGCAGTCCTCACAAGGATCAGCCCCAGCATTTT; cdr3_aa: CASSPHKDQPQHF